Sequencing of this T cell receptor (beta chain) was carried out in a study of blood T cell repertoires in COVID-19. The protocol was immunoSEQ multiplex PCR, while the TCRdb copy is restricted to in-frame clones and leaves out a portion. The table lists over 600,000 clones, 70% to 90% of them singletons. Sequenced material: peripheral blood. The TCR comes from a woman aged 18 to 35 with acute or convalescent COVID-19.

The DNA of the CDR3 is TGTGCCAGCAGCCCCCGGGACAGCTTAGGGGAGACCCAGTACTTC. Its translation: CASSPRDSLGETQYF. The chain carries TRBV11-2 and TRBJ2-5, with 7 positions matching TRBD1. V lost 5 bases to trimming and J lost 5 bases; unmatched junction nucleotides: 11. CDR1 is SGHAT and CDR2 is FQNNGV in the germline V gene. CDR3 size: 15 residues.